Here is one T cell receptor beta chain with its context. Sequencing was performed with immunoSEQ multiplex PCR; in TCRdb, only in-frame clones are kept and a portion is missing. The sample has roughly 260,000 clones, 85% to 90% seen once; the top ten hold roughly 0.4%. The CDR3 runs 17 residues. The ends were cut back, 3 bases at V and 7 bases at J, with 21 bases in the middle. This specimen comes from a study of cytomegalovirus exposure and HLA in healthy donors. The TCR was taken from a woman in her late teens or twenties in good health and CMV-seronegative. The V gene is TRBV23-1, the J gene TRBJ2-2; possible D gene TRBD2, 5 bases. TRBV23-1 is placed among ORFs of uncertain function. What was sequenced was PBMCs. CDR3 loop: CASSHPLVRAPIGELFF. The CDR3 DNA reads as TGCGCCAGCAGTCACCCCCTCGTGAGGGCGCCGATCGGGGAGCTGTTTTTT.